Below are 9 T cell receptor beta chains sequenced from a single sample in a study of cytomegalovirus exposure and HLA in healthy donors. The PCR had 60 Vbeta and 13 Jbeta primers. The data were produced by immunoSEQ multiplex PCR, yet TCRdb's version contains in-frame clones alone and is incomplete. The sample lists around 150,000 clones; 75% to 80% were seen once. Sequencing was performed on PBMCs. The source of these receptors is a woman in her 40s in good health and CMV-seropositive.

V and J are TRBV11-2 and TRBJ1-4; 7 bases align to TRBD1. The CDR3 sequence is 19 residues long. Germline trimming cut 0 bases from V and 5 bases from J; bases unmatched to any gene: 15. Germline V gene lookup returns CDR1 SGHAT and CDR2 FQNNGV. CDR3 nucleotides: TGTGCCAGCAGCTTAGATCGGATTGGGGGACAGCTTATGAATGAAAAACTGTTTTTT. Protein sequence: CASSLDRIGGQLMNEKLFF.

This clone has at least ten counts. The genes are TRBV5-1 and TRBJ2-2; 9 nucleotides agree with TRBD2. V lost 2 bases and J lost 0; bases outside the gene matches: 5. CDR3 length: 17 amino acids. Germline CDR1 reads SGHRS; CDR2 reads YFSETQ. The CDR3: CASSFSASGTNTGELFF. The CDR3 DNA sequence: TGCGCCAGCAGCTTCTCGGCTAGCGGGACGAACACCGGGGAGCTGTTTTTT.

The gene calls are TRBV18 and TRBJ1-2; D ambiguous. With 3 bases removed from V and 3 bases from J, the gap between germline ends came to 17 bases. CDR1 is KGHSH, CDR2 LQKENI, per germline. The CDR3 spans 16 residues. The CDR3 here is CASSPPGSRADYGYTF. CDR3 DNA sequence: TGTGCCAGCTCACCCCCCGGGAGTAGGGCCGACTATGGCTACACCTTC.

The chain uses TRBV7-2 and TRBJ2-7; no clear D. Germline V gene sequence: CDR1 SGHTA, CDR2 FQGNSA. The CDR3 has 11 amino acids. V was shortened by 5 bases and J by 4 bases, with 6 bases between the two germline ends. The CDR3 DNA sequence: TGTGCCAGCAGCCCCTCTTACGAGCAGTACTTC. It encodes CASSPSYEQYF.

J is TRBJ1-3 and V is TRBV4-2, with D unresolved. The CDR3 totals 16 residues. The germline V gene has CDR1 LGHNA and CDR2 YNFKEQ. Trimming removed 0 bases at V and 0 bases at J, with 9 bases between. The CDR3 protein is CASSQDRGYSGNTIYF. For the CDR3, the DNA is TGTGCCAGCAGCCAAGATCGGGGATACTCTGGAAACACCATATATTTT.

This chain joins TRBV25-1 and TRBJ1-2, with 8 bases matching TRBD1. Trimming at V came to 5 bases and at J to 5 bases, leaving 7 bases not matched to a gene. The CDR3 spans 14 residues. Germline lookup yields CDR1 MGHDK and CDR2 SYGVNS. In DNA form, the CDR3 reads TGTGCCAGCAGTAACCGGGACAGGTTATATGGCTACACCTTC. It encodes CASSNRDRLYGYTF.

The chain uses TRBV19 and TRBJ2-7; 7 bases match TRBD2. V shed 2 bases and J 2 bases; nucleotides not matched to a gene: 6. Per the germline V gene, CDR1 is LNHDA and CDR2 is SQIVND (reference sequence). This CDR3 is 15 amino acids long. The CDR3 loop is CASSIRAGDTYEQYF. The DNA of the CDR3 is TGTGCCAGTAGTATAAGGGCGGGAGATACCTACGAGCAGTACTTC.

This clone showed up just a few times. Since a far larger clone is one base different, this is likely a read error. The chain combines TRBV7-2 with TRBJ1-2; D not certain. With 5 bases removed from V and 2 bases from J, the gap between germline ends came to 12 bases. The CDR3 is made up of 14 amino acids. Germline values: CDR1 SGHTA, CDR2 FQGNSA. The CDR3 DNA is TGTGCCAGCAGCCAAGCAGGAATAAACTATGGCTACACCTTC. Protein: CASSQAGINYGYTF.

J is TRBJ2-3 and V is TRBV9; D uncertain. Trimming cost V 0 bases and J 5 bases, with 7 bases left between them. This CDR3 contains 13 residues. The V gene's germline CDR1 is SGDLS and CDR2 YYNGEE. The CDR3 loop reads CASSVAIKDTQYF. CDR3 nucleotide sequence: TGTGCCAGCAGCGTAGCTATTAAAGATACGCAGTATTTT.